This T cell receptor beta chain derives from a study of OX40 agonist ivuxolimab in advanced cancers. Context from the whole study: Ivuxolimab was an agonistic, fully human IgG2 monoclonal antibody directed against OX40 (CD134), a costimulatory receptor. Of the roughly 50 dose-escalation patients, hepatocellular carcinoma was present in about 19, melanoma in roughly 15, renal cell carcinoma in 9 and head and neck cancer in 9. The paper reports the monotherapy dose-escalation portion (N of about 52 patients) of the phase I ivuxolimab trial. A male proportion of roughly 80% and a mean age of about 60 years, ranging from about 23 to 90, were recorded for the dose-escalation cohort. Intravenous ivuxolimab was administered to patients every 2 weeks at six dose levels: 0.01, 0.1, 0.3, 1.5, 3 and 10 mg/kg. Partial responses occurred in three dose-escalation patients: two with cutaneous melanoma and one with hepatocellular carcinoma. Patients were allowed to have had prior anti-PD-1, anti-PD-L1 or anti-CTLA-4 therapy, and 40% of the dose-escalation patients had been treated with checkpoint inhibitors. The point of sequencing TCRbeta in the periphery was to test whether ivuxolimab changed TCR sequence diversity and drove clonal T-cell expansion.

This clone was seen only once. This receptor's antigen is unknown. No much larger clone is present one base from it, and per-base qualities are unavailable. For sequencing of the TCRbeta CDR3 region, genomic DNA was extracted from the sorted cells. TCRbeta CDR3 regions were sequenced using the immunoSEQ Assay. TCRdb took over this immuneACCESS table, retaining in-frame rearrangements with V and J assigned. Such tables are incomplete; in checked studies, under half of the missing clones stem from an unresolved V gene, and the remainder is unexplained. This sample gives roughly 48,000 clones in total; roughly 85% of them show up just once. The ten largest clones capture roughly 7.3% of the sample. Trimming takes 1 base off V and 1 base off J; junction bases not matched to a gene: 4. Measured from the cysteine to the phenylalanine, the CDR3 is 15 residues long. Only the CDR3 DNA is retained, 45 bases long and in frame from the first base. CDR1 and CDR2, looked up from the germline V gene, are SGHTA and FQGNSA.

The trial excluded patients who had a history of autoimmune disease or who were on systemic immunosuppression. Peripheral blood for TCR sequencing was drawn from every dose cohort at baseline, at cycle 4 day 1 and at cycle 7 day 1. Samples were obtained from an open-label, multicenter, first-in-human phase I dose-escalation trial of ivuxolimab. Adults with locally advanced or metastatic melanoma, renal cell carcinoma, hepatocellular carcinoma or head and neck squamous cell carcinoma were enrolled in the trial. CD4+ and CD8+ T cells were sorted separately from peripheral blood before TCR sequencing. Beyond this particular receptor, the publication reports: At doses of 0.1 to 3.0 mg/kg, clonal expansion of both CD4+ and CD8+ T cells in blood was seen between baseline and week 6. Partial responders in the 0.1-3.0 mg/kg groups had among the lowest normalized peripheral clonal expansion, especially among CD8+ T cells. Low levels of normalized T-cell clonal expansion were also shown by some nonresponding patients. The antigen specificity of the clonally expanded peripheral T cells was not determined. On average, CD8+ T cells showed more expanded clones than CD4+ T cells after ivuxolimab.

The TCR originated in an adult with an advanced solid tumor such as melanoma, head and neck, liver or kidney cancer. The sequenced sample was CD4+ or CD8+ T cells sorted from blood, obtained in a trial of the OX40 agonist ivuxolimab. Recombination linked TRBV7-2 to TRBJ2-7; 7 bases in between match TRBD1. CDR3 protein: CASSLVTGESYEQYF. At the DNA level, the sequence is TGTGCCAGCAGCTTAGTTACAGGGGAATCCTACGAGCAGTACTTC.